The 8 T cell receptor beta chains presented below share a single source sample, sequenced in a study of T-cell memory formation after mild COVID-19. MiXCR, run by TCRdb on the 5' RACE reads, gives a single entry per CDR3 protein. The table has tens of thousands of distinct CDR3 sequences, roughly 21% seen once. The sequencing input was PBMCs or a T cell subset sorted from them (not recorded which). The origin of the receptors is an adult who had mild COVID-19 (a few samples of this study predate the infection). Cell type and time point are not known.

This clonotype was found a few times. CDR3 coding DNA: TGTGCCAGCAGCGTTCAAACTGAAGATGAGCAGTTCTTC. Protein product: CASSVQTEDEQFF. The rearrangement uses TRBV7-2 and TRBJ2-1; D is ambiguous. V was clipped by 5 bases and J by 8 bases, with 13 bases between them. The CDR3 totals 13 residues. CDR1 SGHTA and CDR2 FQGNSA come from the germline V gene.

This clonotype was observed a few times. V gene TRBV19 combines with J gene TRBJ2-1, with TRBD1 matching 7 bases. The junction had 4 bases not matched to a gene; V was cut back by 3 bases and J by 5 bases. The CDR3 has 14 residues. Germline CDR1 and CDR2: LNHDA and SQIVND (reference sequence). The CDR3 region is CASSMTGLDNEQFF. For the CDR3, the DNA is TGTGCCAGTAGTATGACAGGGTTGGACAATGAGCAGTTCTTC.

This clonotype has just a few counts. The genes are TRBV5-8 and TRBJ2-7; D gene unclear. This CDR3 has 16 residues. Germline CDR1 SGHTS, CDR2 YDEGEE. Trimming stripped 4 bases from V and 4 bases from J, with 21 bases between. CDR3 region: CASSATPWKEAYEQYF. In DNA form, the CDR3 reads TGTGCCAGCAGCGCCACACCTTGGAAGGAAGCATACGAGCAGTACTTC.

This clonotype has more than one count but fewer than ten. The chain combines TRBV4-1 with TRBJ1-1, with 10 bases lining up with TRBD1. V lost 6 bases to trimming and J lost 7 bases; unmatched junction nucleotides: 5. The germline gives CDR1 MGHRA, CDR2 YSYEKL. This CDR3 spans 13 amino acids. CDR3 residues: CASRPTGGSEAFF. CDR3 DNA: TGCGCCAGCAGACCGACAGGGGGCAGTGAAGCTTTCTTT.

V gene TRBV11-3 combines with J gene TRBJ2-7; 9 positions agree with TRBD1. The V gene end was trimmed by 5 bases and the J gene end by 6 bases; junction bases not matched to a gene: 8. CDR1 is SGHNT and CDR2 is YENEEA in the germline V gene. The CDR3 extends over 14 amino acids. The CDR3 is CASSRGQGSGEQYF. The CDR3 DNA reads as TGTGCCAGCAGCCGGGGACAGGGAAGTGGCGAGCAGTACTTC.

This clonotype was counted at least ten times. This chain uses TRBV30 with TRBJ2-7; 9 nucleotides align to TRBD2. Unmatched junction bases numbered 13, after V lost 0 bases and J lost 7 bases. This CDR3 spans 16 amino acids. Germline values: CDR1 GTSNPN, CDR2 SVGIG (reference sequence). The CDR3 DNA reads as TGTGCCTGGAGTGTCGGAGCAGGCGGGGGGGCAAGGGAGCAGTACTTC. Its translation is CAWSVGAGGGAREQYF.

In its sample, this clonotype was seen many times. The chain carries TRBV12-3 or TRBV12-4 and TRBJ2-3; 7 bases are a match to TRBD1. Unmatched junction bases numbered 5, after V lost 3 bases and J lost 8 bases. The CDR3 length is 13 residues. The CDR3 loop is CASSFQGVPTQYF. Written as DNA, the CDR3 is TGTGCCAGCAGTTTCCAGGGGGTCCCTACGCAGTATTTT.

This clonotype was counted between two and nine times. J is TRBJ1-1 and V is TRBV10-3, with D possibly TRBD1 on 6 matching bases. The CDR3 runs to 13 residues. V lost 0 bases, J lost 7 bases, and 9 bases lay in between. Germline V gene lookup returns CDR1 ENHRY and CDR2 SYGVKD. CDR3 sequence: CAISESQQGEAFF. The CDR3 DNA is TGTGCCATCAGTGAGTCGCAACAGGGTGAAGCTTTCTTT.